These 20 T cell receptor beta chains originate from one sample sequenced in a study of blood T cell repertoires in COVID-19. The repertoire was sequenced with immunoSEQ multiplex PCR; TCRdb's copy has only in-frame clones and lacks some. The sample yields about 380,000 clones, 88% seen once. Sequencing was done on a sample of PBMCs or T cells enriched from blood (not recorded which). These receptors were collected from a woman younger than 30 who had recovered from COVID-19.

The chain carries TRBV19 and TRBJ1-1; 8 bases match TRBD1. Germline V gene data show CDR1 as LNHDA and CDR2 as SQIVND (reference sequence). There are 13 residues in the CDR3. With V trimmed by 6 bases and J by 6 bases, 6 bases remained unmatched. The CDR3 protein is CASSHRGGSEAFF. CDR3 in DNA: TGTGCCAGTAGCCACAGGGGGGGGTCTGAAGCTTTCTTT. Filled out from reference TRBV19 and TRBJ1-1, the complete variable domain reads DGGITQSPKYLFRKEGQNVTLSCEQNLNHDAMYWYRQDPGQGLRLIYYSQIVNDFQKGDIAEGYSVSREKKESFPLTVTSAQKNPTAFYLCASSHRGGSEAFFGQGTRLTVV.

This clone was picked up a small number of times. The V call is TRBV5-1, the J call TRBJ2-7, with D possibly TRBD2 on 5 matching bases. Germline V lookup: CDR1 SGHRS, CDR2 YFSETQ. There are 18 residues in the CDR3. The V end lost 0 bases, the J end lost 0 bases, and 19 bases lay between the germline ends. This CDR3 reads CASSLGGRHTWGSYEQYF. Here the CDR3 DNA reads TGCGCCAGCAGCTTGGGCGGGCGACATACCTGGGGCTCCTACGAGCAGTACTTC.

This clone was picked up a small number of times. This rearrangement joins TRBV6-2 or TRBV6-3 to TRBJ2-7; possible D gene TRBD2, 6 bases. This CDR3 has 16 amino acids. Trimming removed 5 bases at V and 2 bases at J, with 19 bases between. CDR1 and CDR2 from the germline V gene are MNHEY and SVGEGT. CDR3 in DNA: TGTGCCAGCAGTGCTTCTAGAGCGGGCGGCCCCTACGAGCAGTACTTC. Protein product: CASSASRAGGPYEQYF.

This CDR3 is CATSRETGSSGNTIYF. The DNA of the CDR3 is TGTGCCACCAGCAGGGAAACAGGGAGCTCTGGAAACACCATATATTTT. The V gene is TRBV15, the J gene TRBJ1-3, with D maybe TRBD1 (6 bases). Looked up from germline, CDR1 is LNHNV and CDR2 is YYDKDF (reference sequence). The CDR3 loop spans 16 amino acids. V lost 3 bases, J lost 0 bases, and 12 bases lay in between.

The V and J genes are TRBV15 and TRBJ2-7, with 7 bases lining up with TRBD1. The length of the CDR3 is 15 residues. Germline V CDR1 and CDR2: LNHNV, YYDKDF (reference sequence). V lost 0 bases and J lost 1; bases outside the gene matches: 3. The CDR3 sequence is CATSRERTGSYEQYF. In nucleotides, the CDR3 is TGTGCCACCAGCAGAGAACGGACAGGATCCTACGAGCAGTACTTC. Supplemented by reference TRBV15 and TRBJ2-7, the full variable domain reads DAMVIQNPRYQVTQFGKPVTLSCSQTLNHNVMYWYQQKSSQAPKLLFHYYDKDFNNEADTPDNFQSRRPNTSFCFLDIRSPGLGDTAMYLCATSRERTGSYEQYFGPGTRLTVT.

The sample holds one count of this clone. The DNA of the CDR3 is TGTGCCAGCAGCCCCGATACAGGGTCCTACGAGCAGTACTTC. It translates to CASSPDTGSYEQYF. V and J are TRBV11-1 and TRBJ2-7, with D possibly being TRBD1 (6 bases). CDR1 and CDR2 from the germline V gene are SGHAT and FQDESV (reference sequence). Trimming pared 5 bases from V and 1 base from J, leaving 12 bases between. This CDR3 contains 14 residues.

This chain joins TRBV19 and TRBJ1-5; TRBD1 matches at 11 bases. The CDR3 runs to 14 residues. J was trimmed by 7 bases and V by 5 bases; bases with no gene match: 4. CDR1 is LNHDA, CDR2 SQIVND, per germline (reference sequence). The chain's CDR3 is CASSQDRGLQPQHF. The CDR3 coding sequence is TGTGCCAGTAGTCAGGACAGGGGGCTACAGCCCCAGCATTTT.

The sample holds one count of this clone. V and J are TRBV19 and TRBJ1-5, with D unresolved. V shed 6 bases and J shed 2 bases, with 14 bases lying between them. From germline, CDR1 is LNHDA and CDR2 SQIVND (reference sequence). The CDR3 spans 15 residues. The CDR3 reads CASSPGRYGNQPQHF. CDR3 bases: TGTGCCAGTAGCCCGGGGAGGTATGGCAATCAGCCCCAGCATTTT.

This clone was found once. The chain recombines TRBV14 with TRBJ1-5; tentatively, D is TRBD1 (5 bases). The V gene lost 0 bases and the J gene lost 3 bases, with 12 bases spanning the gap. The CDR3 sequence is 16 residues long. CDR1 is SGHDN, CDR2 FVKESK, per germline. CDR3 sequence: CASSQDGGGSNQPQHF. As DNA, the CDR3 is TGTGCCAGCAGCCAAGACGGGGGAGGATCCAATCAGCCCCAGCATTTT.

V gene TRBV7-2 combines with J gene TRBJ1-1; possibly TRBD1 for D (6 bases). Germline CDR1 and CDR2: SGHTA and FQGNSA. The CDR3 consists of 13 residues. V was trimmed by 4 bases and J by 4 bases, leaving 10 bases between them. The CDR3 sequence is CASSSNRVTEAFF. CDR3 sequence (DNA): TGTGCCAGCAGCTCCAACAGGGTCACTGAAGCTTTCTTT.

The chain combines TRBV9 with TRBJ2-1; D perhaps matches TRBD2 (7 bases). There are 15 residues in the CDR3. The germline V gene has CDR1 SGDLS and CDR2 YYNGEE. V lost 1 base and J 13 bases, leaving 21 bases between the germline ends. The CDR3 loop reads CASSVTPGGPTTQFF. DNA of the CDR3: TGTGCCAGCAGCGTAACCCCGGGGGGCCCCACTACTCAGTTCTTC.

The V call is TRBV18, the J call TRBJ2-5, with a possible D match to TRBD1 (6 bases). The CDR3 sequence is 15 residues long. Per the germline V gene, CDR1 is KGHSH and CDR2 is LQKENI. V gave up 0 bases and J gave up 5 bases, with 13 bases separating them. The CDR3 DNA reads TGTGCCAGCTCACCACCTCAGGGGCTGAGGGAGACCCAGTACTTC. Translation: CASSPPQGLRETQYF. The whole variable domain, filled in from reference TRBV18 and TRBJ2-5, reads NAGVMQNPRHLVRRRGQEARLRCSPMKGHSHVYWYRQLPEEGLKFMVYLQKENIIDESGMPKERFSAEFPKEGPSILRIQQVVRGDSAAYFCASSPPQGLRETQYFGPGTRLLVL.

The chain uses TRBV28 and TRBJ2-2, with D hard to call. The CDR3 has 14 residues. The germline CDR1 and CDR2 sequences are MDHEN and SYDVKM. Trimming took 3 bases from V and 1 from J, leaving 6 bases between them. CDR3 DNA: TGTGCCAGCAGTTTTCGGAGGAACACCGGGGAGCTGTTTTTT. The encoded protein is CASSFRRNTGELFF.

The chain joins TRBV5-1 to TRBJ1-3; D is possibly TRBD1 (6 bases). The V end lost 2 bases, the J end lost 2 bases, and 11 bases lay between the germline ends. Germline V CDR1 and CDR2: SGHRS, YFSETQ. The CDR3 length is 15 residues. The CDR3 is CASSFGQGTGNTIYF. The CDR3 region has the DNA TGCGCCAGCAGCTTCGGGCAGGGGACTGGAAACACCATATATTTT.

The rearrangement joins TRBV7-8 to TRBJ1-4; no reliable D call. The CDR3 sequence is 15 residues long. Trimming shortened V by 1 base and J by 5 bases, and 11 bases separated the two germline ends. Germline V gives CDR1 SGHVS, CDR2 FQNEAQ. CDR3 sequence: CASSLDYRVNEKLFF. In DNA form, the CDR3 reads TGTGCCAGCAGCTTAGACTACCGGGTAAATGAAAAACTGTTTTTT.

The chain joins TRBV4-2 to TRBJ1-1, with D perhaps TRBD1 (6 bases). This CDR3 comprises 15 residues. Trimming removed 1 base at V and 1 base at J, with 10 bases between. Per germline, CDR1 LGHNA and CDR2 YNFKEQ. Written as DNA, the CDR3 is TGTGCCAGCAGCCAAGTTGCAGGGGCGAACACTGAAGCTTTCTTT. It codes for CASSQVAGANTEAFF.

CDR3 nucleotide sequence: TGCGCCAGCCGGACAGGGTTCGACGAGACCCAGTACTTC. This encodes CASRTGFDETQYF. The rearrangement uses TRBV4-1 and TRBJ2-5; 8 positions match TRBD1. This CDR3 contains 13 residues. The V segment lost 8 bases and the J segment 5 bases; nucleotides outside the gene matches: 7. Germline loops: CDR1 MGHRA, CDR2 YSYEKL.

The J gene is TRBJ2-1, the V gene TRBV4-1; 10 bases map to TRBD2. The CDR3 totals 15 residues. The germline V gene encodes CDR1 MGHRA and CDR2 YSYEKL. Trimming removed 1 base from V and 7 bases from J; junction bases left unmatched: 4. CDR3 sequence reads: CASSQAVAGGNEQFF. The DNA for the CDR3 is TGCGCCAGCAGCCAAGCGGTAGCGGGGGGAAATGAGCAGTTCTTC.

The chain combines TRBV9 with TRBJ1-4, with D perhaps TRBD1 (5 bases). The germline V gene has CDR1 SGDLS and CDR2 YYNGEE. The CDR3 runs to 16 residues. Trimming left V 4 bases short and J 1 base short, with 14 bases between. The CDR3 nucleotides are TGTGCCAGCAGCTCCCTCGTCGGGGGAACTAATGAAAAACTGTTTTTT. It translates to CASSSLVGGTNEKLFF.

The V and J genes are TRBV6-1 and TRBJ2-2, with D tentatively TRBD1 (6 bases). The germline CDR1 and CDR2 sequences are MNHNS and SASEGT. The CDR3 runs 16 residues. The V end was cut by 4 bases, the J end by 2 bases, with 14 bases between. CDR3 DNA: TGTGCCAGCAGTGTTGCCCAGGGGCAAAACACCGGGGAGCTGTTTTTT. Translation: CASSVAQGQNTGELFF.